Listed here is a single T cell receptor (beta chain). This specimen comes from a study of blood T cell repertoires in COVID-19. As for the study in general: Sites in the United States, Italy and Spain provided acute and convalescent COVID-19 samples. Sample material is recorded as cDNA or gDNA derived from T cells, B-cell-depleted T cells, or PBMCs.

Source study methods: Cell counts per sample came from amplifying reference gene primers. TCRdb's copy holds only in-frame clones and misses some; the assay was immunoSEQ multiplex PCR. Clone size and the V and J calls come from that table; the DNA yielded D and trimming. The table records about 120,000 clones, 87% of them present only once. Trimming cost V 1 base and J 4 bases, with 14 bases left between them. CDR1 and CDR2 (germline): LNHDA, SQIVND (reference sequence). The length of the CDR3 is 17 residues. The receptor comes from a woman between 70 and 85 years old with acute or convalescent COVID-19. The V gene is TRBV19, the J gene TRBJ1-6; D not certain. The sequenced sample was peripheral blood. As DNA, the CDR3 is TGTGCCAGTAGTATAGCCGCAGGTCGGGGATATAATTCACCCCTCCACTTT. This sequence encodes CASSIAAGRGYNSPLHF.